This TCR beta chain was recovered during a study of shared clonotypes between healthy human individuals. Whole-study results and caveats: Non-shared clonotypes had lower generation probabilities than those shared by all four donors.

V was shortened by 6 bases and J by 5 bases, with 13 bases between the two germline ends. This CDR3 contains 13 residues. Germline-derived CDR1 and CDR2 are LNHDA and SQIVND (reference sequence). In the study's own analysis: Junction-only immunoSEQ data arrived without quality scores, meaning filtering differed. Data came from immunoSEQ multiplex PCR; TCRdb stores just in-frame clones and leaves some out. That table supplies the V and J calls and clone size; D and trimming were determined from the DNA. Among some 1 million clones listed, approximately 76% were seen once. Concerning this clone itself: Its specificity is not known.

Sequenced input: memory CD4+ T cells sorted from blood. Subset here: CD45RA-negative fraction. This receptor was taken from a man in his late teens or twenties in good health. J is TRBJ2-5 and V is TRBV19; D is perhaps TRBD2 (5 bases). CDR3 amino acids: CASSPRGLETQYF. Here the CDR3 DNA reads TGTGCCAGTAGCCCGAGAGGGTTGGAGACCCAGTACTTC.